What follows are 18 T cell receptor beta chains derived from one specimen sequenced in a study of shared clonotypes between healthy human individuals (TCRdb year 2020). The library came from the immunoSEQ multiplex PCR assay. Not all clones reach the TCRdb copy of this immuneACCESS table, which keeps in-frame sequences only. Checked studies attribute under half of the gap to unresolved V genes and leave the rest unexplained. The sample table shows some 1 million clones, and about 77% are seen once. The top ten constitute approximately 1.5% of the sample. What was sequenced was memory CD4+ T cells sorted from blood. Interpreted using the paper, the cell subset or site label stands for: CD45RA-negative fraction. Receptors originate from a man aged 18 to 35 in good health.

This clone appeared a single time. CDR3 residues: CASTKRDNEQFF. CDR3 coding DNA: TGTGCCAGCACCAAACGAGATAATGAGCAGTTCTTC. The chain couples TRBV7-2 to TRBJ2-1; D gene unclear. The CDR3 contains 12 residues. V shed 7 bases and J shed 7 bases, with 11 bases lying between them. Germline assignment: CDR1 SGHTA and CDR2 FQGNSA.

For this clone: A read error may be the cause here, since a much bigger clone is one base away. The genes are TRBV28 and TRBJ2-7, with D perhaps being TRBD1 or TRBD2 (6 bases each). CDR3 length: 12 residues. Germline values: CDR1 MDHEN, CDR2 SYDVKM. Trimming took off 2 bases at V and 6 bases at J, with 8 bases between the two ends. CDR3 DNA sequence: TGTGCCAGCAGTTTAGAGGGGGGCGAGCAGTACTTC. Translated, it gives CASSLEGGEQYF.

Notes on this clone: A far bigger clonotype differs at one base, so this is likely a read error. The chain employs TRBV25-1 and TRBJ2-7, with D perhaps TRBD2 (5 bases). The germline V gene encodes CDR1 MGHDK and CDR2 SYGVNS. V was cut by 5 bases and J by 6 bases, with 8 bases left in between. The CDR3 sequence is 11 residues long. CDR3 residues: CASSREFEQYF. DNA of the CDR3: TGTGCCAGCAGTAGGGAGTTCGAGCAGTACTTC.

This clone was counted only a few times. CDR3 in amino acids: CASSVTGTPNTEAFF. The CDR3 DNA follows: TGTGCCAGCAGCGTTACCGGGACACCGAACACTGAAGCTTTCTTT. The chain links TRBV9 to TRBJ1-1; D is possibly TRBD1 (6 bases). Trimming left V 2 bases short and J 1 base short, with 12 bases between. The CDR3 has 15 amino acids. Germline V gene data show CDR1 as SGDLS and CDR2 as YYNGEE.

The chain employs TRBV5-4 and TRBJ2-3; possibly TRBD2 for D (6 bases). V lost 4 bases to trimming and J lost 0 bases, with 18 bases between them. The CDR3 runs 17 residues. Looked up from germline, CDR1 is SGHNT and CDR2 is YYREEE (reference sequence). This chain's CDR3 is CASSLAGPTSSTDTQYF. DNA for the CDR3: TGTGCCAGCAGCCTTGCGGGACCAACCTCTAGCACAGATACGCAGTATTTT.

The genes are TRBV7-3 and TRBJ2-1; no clear D gene. The CDR3 is 15 residues long. Germline CDR1 is SGHTA and CDR2 is FQGTGA. Deletions cut 5 bases from V and 0 bases from J, with 11 bases between. The CDR3 loop is CASSPYSGSYNEQFF. CDR3 DNA sequence: TGTGCCAGCAGCCCCTACTCAGGCTCCTACAATGAGCAGTTCTTC. Complete variable domain (other parts from reference TRBV7-3 and TRBJ2-1): GAGVSQTPSNKVTEKGKYVELRCDPISGHTALYWYRQSLGQGPEFLIYFQGTGAADDSGLPNDRFFAVRPEGSVSTLKIQRTERGDSAVYLCASSPYSGSYNEQFFGPGTRLTVL.

This clone has just a few counts. V gene TRBV19 combines with J gene TRBJ1-6, with 10 bases fitting TRBD1. Germline V gene data show CDR1 as LNHDA and CDR2 as SQIVND (reference sequence). Trimming cost V 6 bases and J 11 bases; bases outside gene matches: 7. The CDR3 runs to 14 residues. CDR3 residues: CASRAPGQGTPLHF. CDR3 DNA sequence: TGTGCCAGTAGAGCCCCGGGACAGGGGACACCCCTCCACTTT.

The chain combines TRBV12-5 with TRBJ2-5, with D uncertain. CDR3 length: 13 residues. From germline, CDR1 is LGHNT and CDR2 FRNRAP. Trimming stripped 1 base from V and 3 bases from J, with 6 bases between. The CDR3: CASGLGNEETQYF. DNA of the CDR3: TGTGCTAGTGGTTTGGGGAACGAAGAGACCCAGTACTTC.

The chain couples TRBV6-5 to TRBJ2-5, with D perhaps matching TRBD1 (5 bases). The CDR3 has 13 amino acids. V was pared by 5 bases and J by 1 base, with 8 bases between. Germline CDR1 and CDR2: MNHEY and SVGAGI. This chain's CDR3 is CASSRTLQETQYF. The CDR3 DNA sequence: TGTGCCAGCAGTCGGACACTCCAAGAGACCCAGTACTTC.

The CDR3 spells CASSESPSGSPLHF. The CDR3 DNA is TGTGCCAGCAGTGAAAGTCCTTCGGGTTCACCCCTCCACTTT. The V gene is TRBV2, the J gene TRBJ1-6, with D uncertain. Deletions cut 2 bases from V and 9 bases from J, with 11 bases between. Germline CDR1 reads SNHLY; CDR2 reads FYNNEI. CDR3 length: 14 residues.

This chain uses TRBV19 with TRBJ2-4, with 8 bases identical to TRBD1. Trimming took 8 bases from V and 8 from J; bases not matched to a gene: 2. The CDR3 contains 11 residues. Germline V lookup: CDR1 LNHDA, CDR2 SQIVND (reference sequence). The CDR3 is CASQQGDIQYF. CDR3 in DNA: TGTGCCAGTCAACAGGGGGACATTCAGTACTTC.

This rearrangement joins TRBV19 to TRBJ1-5; no firm D call. Trimming took off 9 bases at V and 0 bases at J, with 18 bases between the two ends. The CDR3 runs to 16 residues. Germline CDR1 is LNHDA and CDR2 is SQIVND (reference sequence). The CDR3 bases are TGTGCCAGCCGACTCACGGCCGTGTATAGCAATCAGCCCCAGCATTTT. It specifies CASRLTAVYSNQPQHF.

J is TRBJ1-6 and V is TRBV19; D is possibly TRBD1 (6 bases). The CDR3 covers 14 residues. V lost 5 bases to trimming and J lost 8 bases, with 13 bases between them. Germline V gene data show CDR1 as LNHDA and CDR2 as SQIVND (reference sequence). CDR3 sequence (DNA): TGTGCCAGTAGTGATACCGGGGGCTATTCACCCCTCCACTTT. Its translation is CASSDTGGYSPLHF.

As DNA, the CDR3 is TGTGCCAGCAGCCCCCGGTGGCCCAACTACGAGCAGTACTTC. It encodes CASSPRWPNYEQYF. The V and J genes are TRBV7-9 and TRBJ2-7; the D is unclear. Germline loops: CDR1 SEHNR, CDR2 FQNEAQ (reference sequence). CDR3 length equals 14 residues. V was shortened by 5 bases and J by 3 bases, with 14 bases between the two germline ends.

CDR3 bases: TGTGCCAGCAGTCCTGGGACAGCGGGTGAGCAGTACTTC. Translation gives CASSPGTAGEQYF. The gene calls are TRBV28 and TRBJ2-7, with D perhaps matching TRBD1 (7 bases). CDR3 size: 13 residues. Trimming removed 5 bases at V and 7 bases at J, with 15 bases between. Germline values: CDR1 MDHEN, CDR2 SYDVKM.

This clone was found once. This sample includes further DNA sequences coding for the same CDR3. This chain links TRBV6-1 with TRBJ1-5; D remains ambiguous. Between the trimmed V and J ends, which lost 6 bases and 2 bases, there was a span of 11 bases. The germline V gene encodes CDR1 MNHNS and CDR2 SASEGT. CDR3 length equals 14 residues. The CDR3 is CASRPSGGNQPQHF. The CDR3 DNA sequence: TGTGCCAGCAGGCCCTCCGGGGGCAATCAGCCCCAGCATTTT.

CDR3 sequence (DNA): TGTGCCAGCAGCGTAGCTAACGCGGGGGGCACCGGGGAGCTGTTTTTT. The encoded protein is CASSVANAGGTGELFF. This chain connects TRBV9 to TRBJ2-2, with 8 bases aligning to TRBD2. Per the germline V gene, CDR1 is SGDLS and CDR2 is YYNGEE. The CDR3 contains 16 residues. Trimming removed 0 bases from V and 4 bases from J; junction bases left unmatched: 5.

This clone was found many times. The sample has other DNA sequences that encode this CDR3 too. The chain employs TRBV5-1 and TRBJ2-2; no reliable D call. Germline V CDR1 and CDR2: SGHRS, YFSETQ. V was pared by 0 bases and J by 1 base, with 7 bases between. The CDR3 covers 15 residues. CDR3 DNA: TGCGCCAGCAGCTTGGGATCTCAGAACACCGGGGAGCTGTTTTTT. It encodes CASSLGSQNTGELFF.